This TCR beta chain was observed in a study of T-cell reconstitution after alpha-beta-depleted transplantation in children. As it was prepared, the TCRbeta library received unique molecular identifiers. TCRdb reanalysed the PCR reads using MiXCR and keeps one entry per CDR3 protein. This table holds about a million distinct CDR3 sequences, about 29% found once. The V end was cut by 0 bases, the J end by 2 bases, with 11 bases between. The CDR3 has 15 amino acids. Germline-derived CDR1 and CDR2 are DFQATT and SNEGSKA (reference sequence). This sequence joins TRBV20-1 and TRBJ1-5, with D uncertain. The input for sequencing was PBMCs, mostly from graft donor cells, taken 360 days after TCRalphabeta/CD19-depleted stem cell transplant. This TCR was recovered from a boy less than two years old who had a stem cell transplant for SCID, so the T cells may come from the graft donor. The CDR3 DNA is TGCAGTGCTAGAGATAAAGGAGCGGGCAATCAGCCCCAGCATTTT. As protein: CSARDKGAGNQPQHF.